These 28 T cell receptor beta chains were all obtained from the same sample, sequenced in a study of long-term antiretroviral therapy in people with HIV. The run of the v3.0 immunoSEQ assay was at survey level. The table came from immunoSEQ multiplex PCR; TCRdb's copy has only in-frame clones and leaves some out. The data show some 25,000 clones, just over 85% seen once. The material sequenced was unsorted PBMCs, taken almost 4.6 years after starting antiretroviral therapy. The receptors were gathered from a man aged 25-45 years with HIV.

The rearrangement links TRBV19 to TRBJ2-2; possible D gene TRBD1, 5 bases. The CDR3 length is 15 residues. Trimming cost V 5 bases and J 2 bases, with 12 bases left between them. Per germline, CDR1 LNHDA and CDR2 SQIVND (reference sequence). CDR3 protein: CASSVGPRNTGELFF. The CDR3, as DNA: TGTGCCAGTAGTGTGGGGCCACGTAACACCGGGGAGCTGTTTTTT.

The CDR3 sequence is CASSLGPQNYEQYF. The CDR3 DNA sequence: TGTGCCAGCAGCTTAGGGCCCCAGAACTACGAGCAGTACTTC. V is TRBV7-6 and J is TRBJ2-7; D remains unclear. This CDR3 spans 14 amino acids. CDR1 is SGHVS, CDR2 FNYEAQ, per germline. Trimming took off 1 base at V and 3 bases at J, with 10 bases between the two ends.

The genes are TRBV23-1 and TRBJ2-7; D not resolved. TRBV23-1 is an ORF, and what it does is uncertain. V was clipped by 3 bases and J by 7 bases, with 16 bases between them. The CDR3 covers 14 residues. The CDR3 sequence is CASSHLSGVREQYF. The DNA for the CDR3 is TGCGCCAGCAGTCATTTATCCGGAGTTCGGGAGCAGTACTTC.

The rearrangement joins TRBV7-8 to TRBJ1-6; a weak D match, TRBD1 (5 bases). CDR1 is SGHVS and CDR2 is FQNEAQ in the germline V gene. V was clipped by 1 base and J by 9 bases, with 16 bases between them. CDR3 length: 16 amino acids. The CDR3, as DNA: TGTGCCAGCAGCTTAGGGGTCCGGGGGGAAGGTTCACCCCTCCACTTT. Translated, it gives CASSLGVRGEGSPLHF.

The chain couples TRBV29-1 to TRBJ2-7, with D possibly matching TRBD1 (6 bases). CDR3 length: 12 amino acids. CDR1 SQVTM and CDR2 ANQGSEA come from the germline V gene. Trimming removed 7 bases at V and 0 bases at J, with 10 bases between. The CDR3 DNA is TGCAGCGGACGGGACACCTCCTACGAGCAGTACTTC. Its protein is CSGRDTSYEQYF.

The CDR3 sequence: CASSTPGRFEAFF. CDR3 DNA: TGTGCCAGTAGTACCCCCGGACGGTTTGAAGCTTTCTTT. This sequence joins TRBV19 and TRBJ1-1; D ambiguous. Germline CDR1 reads LNHDA; CDR2 reads SQIVND (reference sequence). The CDR3 is 13 amino acids. Between the trimmed V and J ends, which lost 4 bases and 7 bases, there was a span of 13 bases.

This CDR3 reads CASSLAWDRGTEAFF. The CDR3 coding sequence is TGTGCCAGCAGCTTGGCTTGGGACAGGGGGACTGAAGCTTTCTTT. This chain connects TRBV5-5 to TRBJ1-1; 11 bases align to TRBD1. The germline gives CDR1 SGHKS, CDR2 YYEKEE (reference sequence). After removal of 0 bases from V and 5 bases from J, the junction contained 3 bases not matched to a gene. The CDR3 contains 15 residues.

CDR3 coding DNA: TGTGCCAGCAGCTTGGATCGACTCCGGGTCACTGAAGCTTTCTTT. It specifies CASSLDRLRVTEAFF. V and J are TRBV5-6 and TRBJ1-1, with D unclear. Germline CDR1 reads SGHDT; CDR2 reads YYEEEE. V shed 0 bases and J shed 4 bases, with 13 bases lying between them. The CDR3 consists of 15 residues. Variable domain in full (rest from reference TRBV5-6 and TRBJ1-1): DAGVTQSPTHLIKTRGQQVTLRCSPKSGHDTVSWYQQALGQGPQFIFQYYEEEERQRGNFPDRFSGHQFPNYSSELNVNALLLGDSALYLCASSLDRLRVTEAFFGQGTRLTVV.

The chain has TRBV27 and TRBJ2-3; 10 bases fit TRBD2. The germline gives CDR1 MNHEY, CDR2 SMNVEV (reference sequence). The length of the CDR3 is 18 residues. J was trimmed by 6 bases and V by 1 base; bases with no gene match: 13. CDR3 DNA sequence: TGTGCCAGCAGTTTATTTATGGCTAGCGGGAGAGAAGGGGATACGCAGTATTTT. Its protein product is CASSLFMASGREGDTQYF.

This clone appeared once. V usage is TRBV19 and J usage is TRBJ2-7, with D perhaps TRBD1 or TRBD2 (5 bases each). This CDR3 has 14 amino acids. Trimming stripped 6 bases from V and 1 base from J, with 13 bases between. The V gene's germline CDR1 is LNHDA and CDR2 SQIVND (reference sequence). CDR3 residues: CASSPGPSSYEQYF. CDR3 DNA sequence: TGTGCCAGTAGCCCGGGACCTAGTTCCTACGAGCAGTACTTC.

This chain connects TRBV7-9 to TRBJ1-1; the D is unclear. Trimming removed 5 bases from V and 5 bases from J, with 18 bases in between. Germline V CDR1 and CDR2: SEHNR, FQNEAQ (reference sequence). The CDR3 extends over 15 amino acids. As DNA, the CDR3 is TGTGCCAGCAGCCATGGCGCAGAGGCGGCGACTGAAGCTTTCTTT. Protein: CASSHGAEAATEAFF.

This clone was recorded once. This sequence joins TRBV2 and TRBJ2-7; D assignment may be TRBD1 or TRBD2 (5 bases each). V was shortened by 6 bases and J by 1 base, with 13 bases between the two germline ends. Looked up from germline, CDR1 is SNHLY and CDR2 is FYNNEI. The CDR3 totals 14 residues. The CDR3 region has the DNA TGTGCCAGCAGGATAGGGGACGGGTCCTACGAGCAGTACTTC. Translation: CASRIGDGSYEQYF.

The CDR3 region is CASSLGSSGRYTGELFF. Here the CDR3 DNA reads TGTGCCAGCAGCCTCGGGAGTTCGGGACGTTACACCGGGGAGCTGTTTTTT. This chain joins TRBV21-1 and TRBJ2-2; the D segment call TRBD2 is taken from the table without a DNA check. TRBV21-1 is a known pseudogene. There are 17 residues in the CDR3.

The chain carries TRBV27 and TRBJ2-2, with 10 bases that match TRBD1. CDR1 and CDR2 (germline): MNHEY, SMNVEV (reference sequence). This CDR3 region has 15 residues. V lost 4 bases to trimming and J lost 7 bases; unmatched junction nucleotides: 6. The CDR3 is CASSSDRGLGGELFF. CDR3 nucleotide sequence: TGTGCCAGCAGTTCAGACAGGGGGCTCGGCGGGGAGCTGTTTTTT.

This sequence joins TRBV4-1 and TRBJ2-5; a weak D match, TRBD2 (5 bases). V was pared by 1 base and J by 5 bases, with 20 bases between. This CDR3 contains 17 residues. Germline CDR1 is MGHRA and CDR2 is YSYEKL. The CDR3 here is CASSQVPGERLLETQYF. For the CDR3, the DNA is TGCGCCAGCAGCCAAGTGCCCGGGGAGCGCCTGTTGGAGACCCAGTACTTC.

This rearrangement joins TRBV13 to TRBJ2-1; the D call may be TRBD1 or TRBD2 (5 bases each). Trimming cost V 4 bases and J 4 bases, with 8 bases left between them. The germline V gene encodes CDR1 PRHDT and CDR2 FYEKMQ (reference sequence). This CDR3 has 13 amino acids. The CDR3 region has the DNA TGTGCCAGCAGCTCCGGGGCATACAATGAGCAGTTCTTC. Translated, it gives CASSSGAYNEQFF. Using reference TRBV13 and TRBJ2-1 for the parts outside the CDR3, the full variable domain is AAGVIQSPRHLIKEKRETATLKCYPIPRHDTVYWYQQGPGQDPQFLISFYEKMQSDKGSIPDRFSAQQFSDYHSELNMSSLELGDSALYFCASSSGAYNEQFFGPGTRLTVL.

This CDR3 reads CASSPLRSPLHF. The CDR3 nucleotides read TGTGCCAGCTCACCACTCCGTTCACCCCTCCACTTT. The rearrangement joins TRBV18 to TRBJ1-6, with D unresolved. The germline gives CDR1 KGHSH, CDR2 LQKENI. The CDR3 has 12 residues. V lost 1 base and J lost 9, with 4 bases in between. Together with reference TRBV18 and TRBJ1-6, the CDR3 gives the full variable domain: NAGVMQNPRHLVRRRGQEARLRCSPMKGHSHVYWYRQLPEEGLKFMVYLQKENIIDESGMPKERFSAEFPKEGPSILRIQQVVRGDSAAYFCASSPLRSPLHFGNGTRLTVT.

This clone was seen only once. The chain joins TRBV6-6 to TRBJ1-1, with TRBD1 identical over 8 bases. The CDR3 totals 16 residues. Germline CDR1 is MNHNY and CDR2 is SVGAGI (reference sequence). The V segment lost 1 base and the J segment 9 bases; nucleotides outside the gene matches: 13. The CDR3 coding sequence is TGTGCCAGCAGTTACTTTAGGACAGGGCCCCGAAGTAAAGCTTTCTTT. It yields the protein CASSYFRTGPRSKAFF.

The V gene is TRBV9, the J gene TRBJ2-5; TRBD2 matches 10 bases. The CDR3 extends over 17 amino acids. Per the germline V gene, CDR1 is SGDLS and CDR2 is YYNGEE. J was trimmed by 0 bases and V by 3 bases; bases with no gene match: 8. The CDR3 sequence: CASSEDIAGGYQETQYF. In DNA form, the CDR3 reads TGTGCCAGCAGCGAAGATATAGCGGGGGGATACCAAGAGACCCAGTACTTC.

The count of this clone is one. CDR3 in amino acids: CASTATLGVSTQYF. DNA for the CDR3: TGTGCCAGCACTGCTACGCTAGGGGTTAGTACGCAGTATTTT. The V gene is TRBV6-5, the J gene TRBJ2-3; D is perhaps TRBD1 (5 bases). V dropped 7 bases and J dropped 8 bases, with 19 bases sitting between them. Germline CDR1 and CDR2: MNHEY and SVGAGI. There are 14 residues in the CDR3.

The CDR3 sequence is CASSLVPGLAETQYF. The CDR3 nucleotides read TGTGCCAGCAGCTTAGTTCCCGGACTCGCAGAGACCCAGTACTTC. The chain employs TRBV13 and TRBJ2-5; possible D gene TRBD2, 5 bases. Germline V CDR1 and CDR2: PRHDT, FYEKMQ (reference sequence). Deletions cut 1 base from V and 4 bases from J, with 13 bases between. CDR3 size: 15 residues.

This chain connects TRBV19 to TRBJ2-1; unclear D gene. V dropped 8 bases and J dropped 7 bases, with 18 bases sitting between them. The germline gives CDR1 LNHDA, CDR2 SQIVND (reference sequence). The CDR3 has 14 residues. As DNA, the CDR3 is TGTGCCAGTGCTGCCCCTGGCCGGGCGAATGAGCAGTTCTTC. This encodes CASAAPGRANEQFF.

The J gene is TRBJ1-2, the V gene TRBV30; D is ambiguous. The germline V gene has CDR1 GTSNPN and CDR2 SVGIG (reference sequence). V lost 0 bases and J lost 4, with 6 bases in between. The CDR3 totals 12 residues. CDR3 loop: CAWSVSFYGYTF. The CDR3 coding sequence is TGTGCCTGGAGTGTATCTTTCTATGGCTACACCTTC.

This sequence joins TRBV2 and TRBJ2-7; weak D call: TRBD2 (6 bases). The germline gives CDR1 SNHLY, CDR2 FYNNEI. The CDR3 sequence is 13 residues long. V was trimmed by 8 bases and J by 4 bases, leaving 15 bases between them. The CDR3 protein is CASALYREYEQYF. The CDR3 region has the DNA TGTGCCAGCGCCCTTTATCGGGAGTACGAGCAGTACTTC.

The chain has TRBV10-2 and TRBJ2-7; TRBD2 agrees at 10 bases. J lost 1 base, V lost 3 bases, and 0 bases had no gene match. The CDR3 length is 14 residues. CDR1 WSHSY and CDR2 SAAADI come from the germline V gene. The CDR3 nucleotides are TGCGCCAGCAGTGAACTAGCGGGGTCCTACGAGCAGTACTTC. Protein sequence: CASSELAGSYEQYF.

The chain joins TRBV15 to TRBJ2-2; 7 nucleotides line up with TRBD2. Losses at the gene ends were 5 bases for V and 6 bases for J; bases not matched to a gene: 9. CDR3 length equals 15 residues. The germline CDR1 and CDR2 sequences are LNHNV and YYDKDF (reference sequence). In DNA, the CDR3 is TGTGCCACCAGCCCGGGACTACCAGGACCCGGGGAGCTGTTTTTT. It encodes CATSPGLPGPGELFF. Full variable domain (missing parts from reference TRBV15 and TRBJ2-2): DAMVIQNPRYQVTQFGKPVTLSCSQTLNHNVMYWYQQKSSQAPKLLFHYYDKDFNNEADTPDNFQSRRPNTSFCFLDIRSPGLGDTAMYLCATSPGLPGPGELFFGEGSRLTVL.

The chain joins TRBV9 to TRBJ2-1; TRBD2 matches 9 bases. The CDR3 extends over 13 amino acids. Germline-derived CDR1 and CDR2 are SGDLS and YYNGEE. With 3 bases clipped from V and 13 bases from J, the junction kept 8 bases outside the gene matches. CDR3 coding DNA: TGTGCCAGCAGCGAGCATAGCGGGGGCCCCCAGTTCTTC. Translation gives CASSEHSGGPQFF.

The gene calls are TRBV6-6 and TRBJ1-4, with 8 bases fitting TRBD1. The CDR3 is 14 residues long. CDR1 and CDR2 (germline): MNHNY, SVGAGI (reference sequence). V dropped 2 bases and J dropped 8; count of bases not matched to a gene: 4. The CDR3 loop is CASSYNRGWEKLFF. The CDR3 DNA is TGTGCCAGCAGTTACAACAGGGGGTGGGAAAAACTGTTTTTT.